What follows are 5 T cell receptor beta chains derived from one specimen sequenced in a study of T cells after yellow fever vaccination (dated by TCRdb to the late 2010s). The intended sense of this specimen's treatment or condition label: live attenuated yellow fever vaccine strain. The library relied on 5' RACE. TCRdb records Illumina HiSeq 2500 as the sequencer. In TCRdb, the public reads were trimmed at Q25 with fastp and aligned with MiXCR, with productive beta chains retained. Here each entry gathers all rows of one CDR3 protein and keeps the most common genes and DNA. This sample lists about 360,000 distinct CDR3 sequences; 6.2% were detected once. The biggest ten clones account for 15% of the sample. The sequenced sample was PBMCs, obtained 5 days after the yellow fever booster vaccination. These receptors all stem from a man under 40 who received the YFV17D yellow fever vaccine.

This clonotype was picked up a small number of times. The CDR3 region is CASSQERAGETQYF. For the CDR3, the DNA is TGTGCCAGCAGCCAAGAGCGAGCGGGAGAGACCCAGTACTTC. The chain is built from TRBV4-2 and TRBJ2-5; weak D call: TRBD2 (6 bases). CDR3 length equals 14 residues. Trimming shortened V by 0 bases and J by 4 bases, and 9 bases separated the two germline ends. Germline-derived CDR1 and CDR2 are LGHNA and YNFKEQ.

This clonotype was recorded once. The chain uses TRBV19 and TRBJ1-4; 7 bases agree with TRBD1. Germline CDR1 and CDR2: LNHDA and SQIVND (reference sequence). J was trimmed by 2 bases and V by 4 bases; bases with no gene match: 7. The CDR3 has 16 amino acids. The CDR3 protein is CASSKRDSATNEKLFF. CDR3 coding DNA: TGTGCCAGTAGTAAGAGGGACAGCGCTACTAATGAAAAACTGTTTTTT.

This clonotype was seen a handful of times. The CDR3 DNA sequence: TGTGCCAGCAGCCCACAGACTTCTGGGGCCAACGTCCTGACTTTC. This encodes CASSPQTSGANVLTF. The genes are TRBV7-2 and TRBJ2-6, with D unclear. Between the trimmed V and J ends, which lost 5 bases and 1 base, there was a span of 9 bases. The CDR3 runs to 15 residues. Germline V gene lookup returns CDR1 SGHTA and CDR2 FQGNSA.

This clonotype was recorded a few times. The V gene is TRBV6-6, the J gene TRBJ2-1, with D possibly called TRBD1 or TRBD2 (5 bases each). V dropped 5 bases and J dropped 5 bases, with 10 bases sitting between them. CDR3 size: 13 residues. Germline CDR1 and CDR2: MNHNY and SVGAGI (reference sequence). DNA for the CDR3: TGTGCCAGCAGTCCAGGGACCGACAATGAGCAGTTCTTC. Protein sequence: CASSPGTDNEQFF.

The rearrangement joins TRBV12-3 or TRBV12-4 to TRBJ2-7; 13 nucleotides match TRBD2. The CDR3 extends over 15 amino acids. Germline trimming cut 5 bases from V and 3 bases from J; bases unmatched to any gene: 4. CDR3 region: CASSMGLAGLYEQYF. The CDR3 DNA follows: TGTGCCAGCAGTATGGGACTAGCGGGACTCTACGAGCAGTACTTC.